The 3 T cell receptor beta chains in this list originate from one sample, sequenced in a study of blood T cells in healthy people across ages. It was with a sample-barcoded 5' primer and a J-beta primer mix that a second PCR of roughly 7 to 12 cycles was run. TCRdb re-derived calls from the 5' RACE reads in MiXCR, one entry per CDR3 protein. This sample yields 790,000 or so distinct CDR3 sequences, of which around half are seen a single time; about a sixth belongs to the top ten. Sequenced sample: blood. The receptors originated from an elderly man in good health.

This clonotype was counted a few times. This chain joins TRBV4-2 and TRBJ2-5, with a weak D call TRBD2 (5 bases). The germline V gene has CDR1 LGHNA and CDR2 YNFKEQ. The CDR3 has 15 residues. Trimming stripped 0 bases from V and 4 bases from J, with 12 bases between. The CDR3 region is CASSQEFNRGETQYF. The CDR3 DNA reads TGTGCCAGCAGCCAAGAATTCAATCGGGGAGAGACCCAGTACTTC.

This clonotype has ten or more counts. The V and J genes are TRBV6-2 or TRBV6-3 and TRBJ2-1; D remains unclear. There are 13 residues in the CDR3. Germline CDR1 and CDR2: MNHEY and SVGEGT. The germline V and J ends were trimmed by 7 bases and 5 bases, with 12 bases remaining between them. The CDR3 loop reads CASTLDGNNEQFF. CDR3 nucleotides: TGTGCCAGCACCCTGGACGGAAACAATGAGCAGTTCTTC.

This chain connects TRBV7-2 to TRBJ2-5, with TRBD1 matching 7 bases. Near its end, the DNA agrees better with TRBJ2-7, so the J call may be wrong. The CDR3 is made up of 15 amino acids. Germline values: CDR1 SGHTA, CDR2 FQGNSA. CDR3 residues: CASSLGPGQINEQYF. The CDR3 coding sequence is TGTGCCAGCAGCTTAGGACCGGGACAGATCAACGAGCAGTACTTC.